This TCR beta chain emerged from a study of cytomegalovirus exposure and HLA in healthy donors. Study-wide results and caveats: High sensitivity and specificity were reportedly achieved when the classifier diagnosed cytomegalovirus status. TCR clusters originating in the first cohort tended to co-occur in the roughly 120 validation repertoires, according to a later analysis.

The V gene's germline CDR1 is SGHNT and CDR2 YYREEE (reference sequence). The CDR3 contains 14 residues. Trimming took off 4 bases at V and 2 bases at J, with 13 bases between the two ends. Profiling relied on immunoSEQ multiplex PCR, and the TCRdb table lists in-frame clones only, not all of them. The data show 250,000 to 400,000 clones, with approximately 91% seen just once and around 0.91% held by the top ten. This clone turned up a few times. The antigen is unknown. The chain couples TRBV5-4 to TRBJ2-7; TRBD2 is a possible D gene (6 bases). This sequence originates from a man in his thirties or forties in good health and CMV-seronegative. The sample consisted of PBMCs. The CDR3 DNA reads TGTGCCAGCAGCACCCGACTAGACCCCTACGAGCAGTACTTC. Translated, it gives CASSTRLDPYEQYF.